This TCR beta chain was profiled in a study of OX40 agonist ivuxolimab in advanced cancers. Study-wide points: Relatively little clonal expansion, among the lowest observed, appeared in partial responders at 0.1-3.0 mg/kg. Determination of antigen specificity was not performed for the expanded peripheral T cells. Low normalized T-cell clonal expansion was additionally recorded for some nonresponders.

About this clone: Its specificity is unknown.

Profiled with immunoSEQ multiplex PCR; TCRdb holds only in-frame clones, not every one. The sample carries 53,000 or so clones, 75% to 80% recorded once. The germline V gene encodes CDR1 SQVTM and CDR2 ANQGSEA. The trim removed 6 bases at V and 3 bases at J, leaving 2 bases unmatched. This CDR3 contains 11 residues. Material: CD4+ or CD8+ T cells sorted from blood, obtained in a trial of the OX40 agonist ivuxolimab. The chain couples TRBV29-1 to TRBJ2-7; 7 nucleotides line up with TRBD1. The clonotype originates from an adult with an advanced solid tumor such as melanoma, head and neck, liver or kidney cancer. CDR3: CSVRDSYEQYF. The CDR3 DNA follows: TGCAGCGTCCGGGACAGCTACGAGCAGTACTTC.